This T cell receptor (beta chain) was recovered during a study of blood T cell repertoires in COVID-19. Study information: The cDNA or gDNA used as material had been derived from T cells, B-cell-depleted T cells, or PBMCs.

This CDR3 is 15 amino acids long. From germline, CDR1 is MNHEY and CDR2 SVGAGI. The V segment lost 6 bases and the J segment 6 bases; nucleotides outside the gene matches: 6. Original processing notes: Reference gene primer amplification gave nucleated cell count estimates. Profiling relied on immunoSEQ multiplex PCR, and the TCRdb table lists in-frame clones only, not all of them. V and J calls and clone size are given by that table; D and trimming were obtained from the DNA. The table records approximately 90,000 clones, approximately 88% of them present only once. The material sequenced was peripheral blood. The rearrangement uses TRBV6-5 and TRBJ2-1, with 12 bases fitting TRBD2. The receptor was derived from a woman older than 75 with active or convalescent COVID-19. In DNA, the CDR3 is TGTGCCAGCAGGATTGCTAGCGGGGGGGCCAATGAGCAGTTCTTC. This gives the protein CASRIASGGANEQFF.